These T cell receptor beta chains were read from a single sample in a study of radiation and T cells in renal cell carcinoma. Here immunoSEQ multiplex PCR was the method, and the copy in TCRdb shows in-frame clones only, minus some. The sample shows tens of thousands of clones, 75% to 90% of them seen only once. The specimen comprised blood, sampled from a patient whose treatment included radiotherapy and nephrectomy. The receptors were gathered from a woman aged 70 to 79 with renal cell carcinoma. Both conserved end residues are part of each CDR3. Each record gives: V gene, clone size, J gene, D gene, CDR3 DNA, CDR3 protein. A D gene is named only where the DNA matches it firmly. Rows give clone size only sometimes, using once, few, many, or a class for an expanded clone.

TRBV2	NA	TRBJ2-5	NA	TGTGCCAGCAGTGATTTTAGCGATGTGGGGGAGACCCAGTACTTC	CASSDFSDVGETQYF
TRBV5-4	NA	TRBJ2-1	TRBD2	TGTGCCAGCAGATTGGGACTAGATCTTGAGCAGTTCTTC	CASRLGLDLEQFF
TRBV5-1	NA	TRBJ2-2	TRBD1	TGCGCCAGCAGCGCCGACAGGGGGCTGAACACCGGGGAGCTGTTTTTT	CASSADRGLNTGELFF
TRBV2	NA	TRBJ2-2	NA	TGTGCCAGCAGTCGAGAGACGGGGAACACCGGGGAGCTGTTTTTT	CASSRETGNTGELFF
TRBV10-2	few	TRBJ2-4	TRBD1	TGCGCCAGCATTCCGGGACAGGGGTTACTCAAAAACATTCAGTACTTC	CASIPGQGLLKNIQYF
TRBV7-9	few	TRBJ1-1	NA	TGTGCCAGCAGCCCCCAGACAGAAGCTTTCTTT	CASSPQTEAFF
TRBV7-6	NA	TRBJ2-3	TRBD1	TGTGCCAGCAGCTCGACAGGGGACCCCACAGATACGCAGTATTTT	CASSSTGDPTDTQYF
TRBV19	NA	TRBJ2-1	TRBD2	TGTGCCAGTAGTTCGGGACTAGCGGGAGGTCTTTCCAACAATGAGCAGTTCTTC	CASSSGLAGGLSNNEQFF
TRBV6-5	NA	TRBJ1-5	NA	TGTGCCAGCAGTTATCAGGGAGGCCAGCCCCAGCATTTT	CASSYQGGQPQHF
TRBV29-1	NA	TRBJ2-7	NA	TGCAGCGTTGCGGCAAGCGGCTACGAGCAGTACTTC	CSVAASGYEQYF
TRBV6-1	NA	TRBJ2-7	TRBD2	TGTGCCAGCAGTGGCGTTAGCGGGGGATACGAGCAGTACTTC	CASSGVSGGYEQYF
TRBV28	NA	TRBJ2-7	TRBD2	TGTGCCAGCAGTTTATATAGGTTAGCGGGGGGCAAAAAGCCCTACGAGCAGTACTTC	CASSLYRLAGGKKPYEQYF
TRBV5-5	NA	TRBJ1-6	TRBD1	TGTGCCAGCAGCCGTCGTGGACAGGGAGGAGATGTTAACTCACCCCTCCACTTT	CASSRRGQGGDVNSPLHF
TRBV5-1	NA	TRBJ2-2	TRBD2	TGCGCCAGCAGCTTGGCCCGGGGGGGGAGCACCGGGGAGCTGTTTTTT	CASSLARGGSTGELFF
TRBV19	once	TRBJ2-5	NA	TGTGCCAGTAGAAGAATAGGGGGAGAGACCCAGTACTTC	CASRRIGGETQYF
TRBV4-1	NA	TRBJ2-1	NA	TGCGCCAGCAGCCAAGGTCAGGGGGGAGGCCTAGGTGAGCAGTTCTTC	CASSQGQGGGLGEQFF
TRBV11-3	NA	TRBJ2-1	NA	TGTGCCAGCAGCGATCAAGAGTCCTCCTACAATGAGCAGTTCTTC	CASSDQESSYNEQFF
TRBV7-9	NA	TRBJ2-7	NA	TGTGCCAGCAGCATGGGGGACGGAAGCTACGAGCAGTACTTC	CASSMGDGSYEQYF
TRBV27	NA	TRBJ1-4	TRBD1	TGTGCCAGCAGTCCGTGGGACAGGGCGGATGAAAAACTGTTTTTT	CASSPWDRADEKLFF
TRBV2	NA	TRBJ1-6	NA	TGTGCCAGCAGTAAGGACAGAAGCTATAATTCACCCCTCCACTTT	CASSKDRSYNSPLHF
TRBV7-9	NA	TRBJ2-7	NA	TGTGCCAGCAACGTAGGGGCAGGGCTCGCCTACGAGCAGTACTTC	CASNVGAGLAYEQYF
TRBV7-9	NA	TRBJ2-1	NA	TGTGCCAGCAGCTTAGCTTTGATCAATGAGCAGTTCTTC	CASSLALINEQFF
TRBV5-8	once	TRBJ2-2	NA	TGTGCCAGCAGCTTGTCGGGTGCGGCCGGGGAGCTGTTTTTT	CASSLSGAAGELFF
TRBV6-1	NA	TRBJ2-1	NA	TGTGCCAGCAGTGGGCGTCGCGGGGGCAGCTCCTACAGTGAGCAGTTCTTC	CASSGRRGGSSYSEQFF
TRBV9	NA	TRBJ2-4	NA	TGTGCCAGCAGCCCTGGGCCGGGGAACCCCAAAAACATTCAGTACTTC	CASSPGPGNPKNIQYF
TRBV13	NA	TRBJ2-7	TRBD2	TGTGCCAGCAGCTCACTTGGACTAGCGGCCTCCTACGAGCAGTACTTC	CASSSLGLAASYEQYF
TRBV19	NA	TRBJ2-2	NA	TGTGCCAGTAGTCACCCTCAGGGTAGGGAGCTGTTTTTT	CASSHPQGRELFF
TRBV5-1	once	TRBJ1-1	TRBD1	TGCGCCAGCAGCCGCGGACAGGGCGCTTGGCGAGCTTTCTTT	CASSRGQGAWRAFF
TRBV19	few	TRBJ2-2	NA	TGTGCCAGTATTGACAACCCCACCGGGGAGCTGTTTTTT	CASIDNPTGELFF
TRBV19	NA	TRBJ1-2	TRBD1	TGTGCCAGTAGTACTACAGGGGGCCTGGACTATGGCTACACCTTC	CASSTTGGLDYGYTF
TRBV5-6	few	TRBJ2-1	NA	TGTGCCAGCAGCTTGGCTGGGATTTACAATGAGCAGTTCTTC	CASSLAGIYNEQFF
TRBV6-5	NA	TRBJ1-3	NA	TGTGCCAGCAGCCCCAGTTTGATCTCTGGAAACACCATATATTTT	CASSPSLISGNTIYF
TRBV7-9	NA	TRBJ2-1	NA	TGTGCCAGCAGCCGTGGGGGGACAAATGAGCAGTTCTTC	CASSRGGTNEQFF
TRBV10-1	NA	TRBJ2-3	NA	TGCGCCAGCAGCCACACATTTCAAGATACGCAGTATTTT	CASSHTFQDTQYF
TRBV2	NA	TRBJ1-3	NA	TGTGCCAGCAACCCTCGCCCTTCACACTCTGGAAACACCATATATTTT	CASNPRPSHSGNTIYF
TRBV7-2	few	TRBJ1-5	TRBD1	TGTGCCAGCAGCTCGGACAGGGGCAATCAGCCCCAGCATTTT	CASSSDRGNQPQHF
TRBV4-1	few	TRBJ2-3	TRBD2	TGCGCCAGCAGCCAACTTACTAGCGGGGGGTCAGATACGCAGTATTTT	CASSQLTSGGSDTQYF
TRBV5-1	NA	TRBJ2-2	NA	TGCGCCAGCAGCTTGACAGGGTTTAGCACCGGGGAGCTGTTTTTT	CASSLTGFSTGELFF
TRBV7-2	NA	TRBJ2-5	TRBD2	TGTGCCAGCAGCTCATCTAGCGGGAGGGAGACCCAGTACTTC	CASSSSSGRETQYF
TRBV25-1	NA	TRBJ2-5	TRBD2	TGTGCCAGCTCCTCCGCGGCTAGCGGGGAGGGAGAGACCCAGTACTTC	CASSSAASGEGETQYF